This note documents a single TCR beta chain sequence. Its matching antigen is unknown. The entry originates in a study of cytomegalovirus exposure and HLA in healthy donors. In the PCR, 60 Vbeta and 13 Jbeta primers were used. Clones were sequenced by immunoSEQ multiplex PCR, and TCRdb holds only the in-frame ones, with some missing. The sample holds some 90,000 clones, about 71% seen once. Points from the study as a whole: HLA alleles showed associations with about 15,000 TCR beta sequences in a later analysis, at a 0.05 false discovery rate. In a later analysis, an Asian-associated ancestry cluster reportedly showed fewer N-insertions than the roughly 700-donor mean.

Sequencing input: PBMCs. The receptor was isolated from a man in his sixties in good health and CMV-seronegative.

CDR3 sequence: CASSLGGSYNEQFF. The DNA of the CDR3 is TGCGCCAGCAGCTTGGGAGGGTCCTACAATGAGCAGTTCTTC. This chain links TRBV5-1 with TRBJ2-1; perhaps TRBD2 as D (5 bases). The CDR3 extends over 14 amino acids. In germline, CDR1 is SGHRS, CDR2 YFSETQ. V shed 0 bases and J shed 1 base, with 5 bases lying between them.